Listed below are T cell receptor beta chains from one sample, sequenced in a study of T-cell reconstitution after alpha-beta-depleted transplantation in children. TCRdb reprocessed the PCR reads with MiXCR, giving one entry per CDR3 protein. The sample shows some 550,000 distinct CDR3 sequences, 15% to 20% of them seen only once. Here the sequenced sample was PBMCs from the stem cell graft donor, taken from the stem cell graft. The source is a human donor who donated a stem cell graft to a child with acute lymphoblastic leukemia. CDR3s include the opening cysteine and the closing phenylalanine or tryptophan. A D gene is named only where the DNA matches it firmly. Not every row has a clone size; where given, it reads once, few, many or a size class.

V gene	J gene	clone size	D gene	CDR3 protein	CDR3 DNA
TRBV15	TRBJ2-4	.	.	CATSRDVQGSVKNSQYF	TGTGCCACCAGCAGAGATGTTCAGGGATCGGTCAAAAACAGTCAGTACTTC
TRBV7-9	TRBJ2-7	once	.	CASSLGPQETYEQYF	TGTGCCAGCAGCTTAGGTCCCCAGGAAACCTACGAGCAGTACTTC
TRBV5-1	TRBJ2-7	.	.	CASSLLEGLLYEQYF	TGCGCCAGCAGCCTTTTGGAAGGGCTTCTGTACGAGCAGTACTTC
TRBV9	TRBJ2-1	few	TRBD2	CASSPNRGLAGGEEQFF	TGTGCCAGCAGCCCCAACAGGGGGCTAGCGGGAGGAGAAGAGCAGTTCTTC
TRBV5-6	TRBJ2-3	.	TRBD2	CASSGTASGGTDTQYF	TGTGCCAGCAGCGGGACGGCTAGCGGGGGGACAGATACGCAGTATTTT
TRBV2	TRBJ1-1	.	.	CASTEMNTEAFF	TGTGCCAGCACCGAGATGAACACTGAAGCTTTCTTT
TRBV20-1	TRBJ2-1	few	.	CSASIPDAVTQFF	TGCAGTGCTAGTATCCCGGACGCAGTAACCCAGTTCTTC
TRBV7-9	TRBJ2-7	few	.	CASSLAGEGEQYF	TGTGCCAGCAGCTTAGCGGGGGAAGGGGAGCAGTACTTC
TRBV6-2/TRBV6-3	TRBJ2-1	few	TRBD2	CASSSGTTYNEQFF	TGTGCCAGCAGTTCCGGGACTACCTACAATGAGCAGTTCTTC
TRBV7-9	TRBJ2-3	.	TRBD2	CASSLPRMAGVTDTQYF	TGTGCCAGCAGCTTACCGAGGATGGCGGGGGTAACAGATACGCAGTATTTT
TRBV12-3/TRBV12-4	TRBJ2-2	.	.	CASKPGHTLTGELFF	TGTGCCAGCAAACCGGGCCATACTCTCACCGGGGAGCTGTTTTTT
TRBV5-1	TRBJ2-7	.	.	CASSFGGSYVEQYF	TGCGCCAGCAGCTTCGGAGGGTCCTACGTCGAGCAGTACTTC
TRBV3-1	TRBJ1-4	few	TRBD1	CASRPGGRPDGPNEKLFF	TGTGCCAGCAGACCAGGGGGGCGGCCGGACGGGCCTAATGAAAAACTGTTTTTT
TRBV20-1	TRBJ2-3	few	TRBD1	CSARVPGQGSDTQYF	TGCAGTGCTAGAGTACCGGGACAGGGTTCAGATACGCAGTATTTT
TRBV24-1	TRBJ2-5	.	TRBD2	CATSDPGSSGRAGETQYF	TGTGCCACCAGTGATCCTGGGAGCAGCGGGAGGGCGGGGGAGACCCAGTACTTC
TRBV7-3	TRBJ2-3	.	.	CASSHRRSTDTQYF	TGTGCCAGCAGCCACCGCCGGAGCACAGATACGCAGTATTTT
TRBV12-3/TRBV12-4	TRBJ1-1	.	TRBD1	CASSFQGATEAFF	TGTGCCAGCAGTTTTCAGGGGGCAACTGAAGCTTTCTTT
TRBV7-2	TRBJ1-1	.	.	CASSLDWAGANTEAFF	TGTGCCAGCAGCTTAGATTGGGCAGGGGCGAACACTGAAGCTTTCTTT
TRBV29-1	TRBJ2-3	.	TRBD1	CSALQGASTDTQYF	TGCAGCGCACTACAGGGGGCTTCAACAGATACGCAGTATTTT
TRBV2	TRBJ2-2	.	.	CASSSWDGYTGELFF	TGTGCCAGCAGTAGCTGGGACGGGTACACCGGGGAGCTGTTTTTT
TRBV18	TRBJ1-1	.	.	CASSPIDGQNTEAFF	TGTGCCAGCTCACCGATTGACGGACAGAACACTGAAGCTTTCTTT
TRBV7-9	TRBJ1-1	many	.	CASSLNVNTEAFF	TGTGCCAGCAGCTTGAACGTGAACACTGAAGCTTTCTTT
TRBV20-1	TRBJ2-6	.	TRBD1	CCAALHIGGRGANVLTF	TGCTGTGCCGCTCTCCACATAGGGGGCAGGGGGGCCAACGTCCTGACTTTC
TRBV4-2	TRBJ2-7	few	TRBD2	CASSPSAGTGYEQYF	TGTGCCAGCAGCCCATCAGCGGGGACTGGTTACGAGCAGTACTTC
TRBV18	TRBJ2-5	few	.	CASSPPSREETQYF	TGTGCCAGCTCACCACCCTCCCGGGAAGAGACCCAGTACTTC
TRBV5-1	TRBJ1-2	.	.	CASSPTAYYGYTF	TGCGCCAGCAGCCCGACAGCTTACTATGGCTACACCTTC
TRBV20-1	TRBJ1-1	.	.	CSALRGVAKAFF	TGCAGTGCCCTACGAGGGGTCGCCAAGGCTTTCTTT
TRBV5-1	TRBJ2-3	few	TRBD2	CASREAASGLMDTDTQYF	TGCGCCAGCAGGGAAGCGGCTAGCGGGCTGATGGATACAGATACGCAGTATTTT
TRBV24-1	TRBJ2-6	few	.	CATSDLGSLSGANVLTF	TGTGCCACCAGTGATTTGGGCAGCCTCTCTGGGGCCAACGTCCTGACTTTC
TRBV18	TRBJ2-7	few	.	CASSPPISYEQYF	TGTGCCAGCTCACCCCCCATCTCGTACGAGCAGTACTTC
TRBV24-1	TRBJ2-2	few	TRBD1	CATSDRTGVDGELFF	TGTGCCACCAGTGACCGGACAGGGGTGGACGGGGAGCTGTTTTTT
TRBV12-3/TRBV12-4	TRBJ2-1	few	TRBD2	CASSPRYSGIGDEQFF	TGTGCCAGCAGCCCCAGGTATAGCGGGATAGGTGATGAGCAGTTCTTC
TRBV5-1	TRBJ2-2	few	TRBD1	CASSSPGQPAGELFF	TGCGCCAGCAGCTCCCCGGGACAGCCGGCCGGGGAGCTGTTTTTT
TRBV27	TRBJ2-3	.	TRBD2	CASRRVSGGLSTDTQYF	TGTGCCAGCAGAAGAGTTAGCGGGGGCTTAAGCACAGATACGCAGTATTTT
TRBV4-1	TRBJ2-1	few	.	CASSQVIGYEQFF	TGCGCCAGCAGCCAAGTCATCGGGTATGAGCAGTTCTTC
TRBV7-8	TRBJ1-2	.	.	CASSLEGTPLAVSGYTF	TGTGCCAGCAGCTTAGAGGGGACTCCCCTGGCGGTCTCCGGCTACACCTTC